This TCR beta chain was documented in a study of tumor and adjacent non-tumor tissue in lung cancer. CDR1 is MGHRA, CDR2 YSYEKL, per germline. The CDR3 runs to 20 residues. The V segment lost 1 base and the J segment 6 bases; nucleotides outside the gene matches: 19. TCRbeta libraries were built with three rounds of nested PCR, modified from ARM-PCR. One entry per CDR3 protein, called by TCRdb with MiXCR from the multiplex PCR reads. The data show over 80,000 distinct CDR3 sequences, roughly 77% seen once. Of note for this clonotype: No antigen is known for it.

No cell sorting was done before RNA was extracted from the tissue. More than 3 cm separated this lung sample from the edge of the tumor. Study-level findings and limits: Higher tumor TCR diversity was associated with shorter survival.

The specimen was distant non-tumor lung tissue. The J gene is TRBJ2-2, the V gene TRBV4-1; 8 bases align to TRBD2. The sequence came from a woman aged 45 to 65 with non-small cell lung cancer. In nucleotides, the CDR3 is TGCGCCAGCAGCCAAGGACTAACGGGAGGGCCAATGGGCGGTTCCGGGGAGCTGTTTTTT. As protein: CASSQGLTGGPMGGSGELFF.